Each of the 20 T cell receptor beta chains below was sequenced from the same sample in a study of molecular identifiers for immune sequencing clone quantification. TCRdb called the PCR reads again in MiXCR, with one record for every CDR3 protein. The sample lists 50,000 to 70,000 distinct CDR3 sequences; less than 20% were seen once. The sequenced sample consisted of naive CD8+ T cells from blood, with Jurkat cell RNA spiked in. As to subset: FACS-sorted CD8+CD4-CCR7+CD45RA+ naive T cells. These receptors were collected from a human donor in good health. Some libraries in this study had Jurkat cell RNA spiked in.

This clonotype has at least ten counts. The rearrangement uses TRBV7-8 and TRBJ2-7; 7 bases align to TRBD1. This CDR3 is built from 17 residues. V lost 3 bases, J lost 5 bases, and 16 bases stayed unmatched. Looked up from germline, CDR1 is SGHVS and CDR2 is FQNEAQ. The CDR3 DNA is TGTGCCAGCAGCTTTAAGGGACCCCATCAACAGGGGCACGAGCAGTACTTC. Translation: CASSFKGPHQQGHEQYF.

This clonotype was seen many times. This chain joins TRBV7-9 and TRBJ2-7; 7 bases fit TRBD2. Germline assignment: CDR1 SEHNR and CDR2 FQNEAQ (reference sequence). The CDR3 is 15 residues long. Trimming cost V 2 bases and J 3 bases; bases outside gene matches: 7. CDR3 protein: CASSLFGLADYEQYF. The CDR3 nucleotides are TGTGCCAGCAGCTTATTCGGCCTAGCGGACTACGAGCAGTACTTC.

This clonotype was detected ten times or more. The CDR3 nucleotides are TGTGCCAGCAGTTACTTCGACTCCCTTGAGCAGTTCTTC. The encoded protein is CASSYFDSLEQFF. The gene calls are TRBV6-2 or TRBV6-3 and TRBJ2-1; D remains unclear. The CDR3 sequence is 13 residues long. CDR1 and CDR2 from the germline V gene are MNHEY and SVGEGT. Trimming stripped 1 base from V and 9 bases from J, with 10 bases between.

The table lists this clonotype with many counts. The rearrangement links TRBV3-1 to TRBJ2-7; no clear D. CDR3 size: 14 residues. Per the germline V gene, CDR1 is LGHDT and CDR2 is YNNKEL (reference sequence). The germline V and J ends were trimmed by 3 bases and 3 bases, with 12 bases remaining between them. DNA of the CDR3: TGTGCCAGCAGCCAGGGCGGCCCAATCTACGAGCAGTACTTC. Encoded protein: CASSQGGPIYEQYF.

This clonotype appeared a few times. V is TRBV24-1 and J is TRBJ2-1; 12 bases agree with TRBD2. CDR3 size: 17 residues. Germline V gene sequence: CDR1 KGHDR, CDR2 SFDVKD. V dropped 0 bases and J dropped 7; count of bases not matched to a gene: 6. Written as DNA, the CDR3 is TGTGCCACCAGTGATTTGTCGACTAGCGGGAGAAGGAATGAGCAGTTCTTC. Amino acids: CATSDLSTSGRRNEQFF.

At least ten counts were recorded for this clonotype. The chain uses TRBV3-1 and TRBJ2-7, with unresolved D. The CDR3 is made up of 16 amino acids. Germline V CDR1 and CDR2: LGHDT, YNNKEL (reference sequence). V lost 1 base and J lost 1, with 14 bases in between. The CDR3 loop is CASSQGRGYGSYEQYF. The DNA for the CDR3 is TGTGCCAGCAGCCAAGGACGAGGCTATGGGTCCTACGAGCAGTACTTC.

To note about this clonotype: A much larger clone lies a single base off, so this may be a read error. V is TRBV5-3 and J is TRBJ2-3; weak D call: TRBD2 (5 bases). TRBV5-3 has ORF status, its function being uncertain. The CDR3 sequence is 17 residues long. The CDR3, as DNA: TGTGCCAGCAGCTTTCGCGGGCTCATTTCTAACACAGATACGCAGTATTTT. It yields the protein CASSFRGLISNTDTQYF.

This chain connects TRBV20-1 to TRBJ2-1, with TRBD2 matching 11 bases. The V segment lost 0 bases and the J segment 4 bases; nucleotides outside the gene matches: 2. In germline, CDR1 is DFQATT, CDR2 SNEGSKA (reference sequence). There are 15 residues in the CDR3. The chain's CDR3 is CSAREGLAVYNEQFF. CDR3 bases: TGCAGTGCTAGAGAGGGACTAGCGGTTTACAATGAGCAGTTCTTC.

As regards this clonotype: The junction and the germline gene differ at one end; a read error may be behind it. This rearrangement joins TRBV11-2 to TRBJ1-5, with TRBD1 as a possible D gene (5 bases). The CDR3 totals 15 residues. CDR1 is SGHAT, CDR2 FQNNGV, per germline. In nucleotides, the CDR3 is TGTGCCGGCAGCTTAGTCCCTGGGGGGAATCAGCCCCAGCATTTT. Amino acid sequence: CAGSLVPGGNQPQHF.

This clonotype was detected ten times or more. The chain uses TRBV7-6 and TRBJ1-1; TRBD1 matches at 9 bases. CDR3 length equals 16 residues. Germline-derived CDR1 and CDR2 are SGHVS and FNYEAQ. J lost 7 bases, V lost 5 bases, and 14 bases had no gene match. The CDR3 is CASSPPEGQGFGEAFF. The CDR3 nucleotides read TGTGCCAGCAGCCCCCCGGAGGGACAGGGCTTCGGTGAAGCTTTCTTT.

The CDR3 spells CATSRAHRDPANYGYTF. The CDR3 DNA reads TGTGCCACCAGCAGAGCACACCGGGATCCAGCTAACTATGGCTACACCTTC. The chain is built from TRBV15 and TRBJ1-2; D is unclear. Germline V gene lookup returns CDR1 LNHNV and CDR2 YYDKDF (reference sequence). V lost 1 base, J lost 0 bases, and 15 bases lay in between. The CDR3 is 17 residues long.

On this clonotype: With a much larger clone just one base away, this may be a read error. This chain links TRBV28 with TRBJ2-7; 11 bases map to TRBD2. CDR1 is MDHEN and CDR2 is SYDVKM in the germline V gene. V gave up 6 bases and J gave up 3 bases; unmatched junction bases: 7. The CDR3 spans 15 residues. The CDR3 sequence: CASRLLAGENYEQYF. The CDR3 DNA reads as TGTGCCAGCAGATTACTAGCGGGAGAGAACTACGAGCAGTACTTC.

This clonotype was seen at least ten times. The rearrangement links TRBV20-1 to TRBJ2-1, with D possibly matching TRBD2 (6 bases). The CDR3 spans 14 residues. V was cut by 0 bases and J by 8 bases, with 14 bases left in between. Germline V lookup: CDR1 DFQATT, CDR2 SNEGSKA (reference sequence). The CDR3 here is CSARDIGGVHEQFF. CDR3 nucleotides: TGCAGTGCTAGAGATATCGGGGGAGTGCATGAGCAGTTCTTC.

As for this clonotype: The CDR3 does not end in the conserved phenylalanine or tryptophan, so this is likely a read error. This chain joins TRBV10-3 and TRBJ2-3; D gene uncertain. Germline lookup yields CDR1 ENHRY and CDR2 SYGVKD. The CDR3 sequence is 12 residues long. The ends were cut back, 2 bases at V and 6 bases at J, with 6 bases in the middle. CDR3 loop: CAISEVGDTQYL. For the CDR3, the DNA is TGTGCCATCAGTGAGGTTGGGGATACGCAGTATCTT.

In its sample, this clonotype was seen many times. At one of its ends the junction is not consistent with the germline gene, which may arise from a read error. V usage is TRBV7-8 and J usage is TRBJ2-1; D is possibly TRBD2 (5 bases). Germline lookup yields CDR1 SGHVS and CDR2 FQNEAQ. The CDR3 loop spans 14 amino acids. The CDR3 region has the DNA TGTGCCAGCAGCCCGCCGGGAACTAACCATGAGCAGCTCTTC. It encodes CASSPPGTNHEQLF.

In its sample, this clonotype was seen a few times. A much more abundant neighbour one base away suggests this may be a read error. The rearrangement links TRBV3-1 to TRBJ2-1; D might be TRBD1 (6 bases). Germline values: CDR1 LGHDT, CDR2 YNNKEL (reference sequence). The CDR3 spans 11 residues. CDR3 sequence (DNA): TGTGCCACAGGGGAATACAATGGGCAGTTCTTC. Its translation is CATGEYNGQFF.

V usage is TRBV12-3 or TRBV12-4 and J usage is TRBJ1-3, with D perhaps TRBD1 (5 bases). CDR3 length: 13 amino acids. Trimming removed 6 bases from V and 3 bases from J, with 9 bases in between. CDR3 amino acids: CASSQGFGNTIYF. CDR3 DNA sequence: TGTGCCAGCAGCCAGGGATTTGGAAACACCATATATTTT.

This clonotype appeared many times. V is TRBV3-1 and J is TRBJ2-3; D is ambiguous. Trimming stripped 0 bases from V and 6 bases from J, with 10 bases between. The CDR3 runs 14 residues. The V gene's germline CDR1 is LGHDT and CDR2 YNNKEL (reference sequence). CDR3 bases: TGTGCCAGCAGCCAAGACCATTGGTCGGATACGCAGTATTTT. Translating it yields CASSQDHWSDTQYF.

The chain employs TRBV7-6 and TRBJ2-7, with unresolved D. The germline V gene has CDR1 SGHVS and CDR2 FNYEAQ. The length of the CDR3 is 14 residues. Deletions cut 5 bases from V and 0 bases from J, with 11 bases between. The CDR3 nucleotides are TGTGCCAGCAGCACCGGTCCTCACTCCTACGAGCAGTACTTC. It translates to CASSTGPHSYEQYF. Together with reference TRBV7-6 and TRBJ2-7, the CDR3 gives the full variable domain: GAGVSQSPRYKVTKRGQDVALRCDPISGHVSLYWYRQALGQGPEFLTYFNYEAQQDKSGLPNDRFSAERPEGSISTLTIQRTEQRDSAMYRCASSTGPHSYEQYFGPGTRLTVT.

For this clonotype: This may stem from a read error, because a much larger clone lies one nucleotide away. The genes are TRBV11-2 and TRBJ2-7; 9 positions match TRBD2. The CDR3 has 16 residues. In germline, CDR1 is SGHAT, CDR2 FQNNGV. The CDR3 region is CGSTPATIAGVYEQYF. CDR3 coding DNA: TGTGGCAGCACCCCCGCAACCATAGCGGGAGTCTACGAGCAGTACTTC.